This paragraph covers one T cell receptor (beta chain) sequence. The CDR3 covers 15 residues. Germline assignment: CDR1 LNHDA and CDR2 SQIVND (reference sequence). The V gene end was trimmed by 5 bases and the J gene end by 4 bases; junction bases not matched to a gene: 11. Profiling relied on immunoSEQ multiplex PCR, and the TCRdb table lists in-frame clones only, not all of them. This table holds approximately 100,000 clones, approximately 90% found once. The sample originates from a study of T cell responses to AZD1222 COVID-19 vaccine. The sequence derives from an adult in good health. The sample was peripheral blood, taken on day 0 of AZD1222 vaccination. The rearrangement uses TRBV19 and TRBJ2-7, with 7 bases identical to TRBD1. Here the CDR3 DNA reads TGTGCCAGTAGTTCCACGGGACAGCCGATTTACGAGCAGTACTTC. Protein sequence: CASSSTGQPIYEQYF.